Below, one T cell receptor beta chain is given with its context. This CDR3 spans 12 amino acids. Trimming stripped 3 bases from V and 5 bases from J, with 8 bases between. Germline CDR1 reads SGDLS; CDR2 reads YYNGEE. This sample stems from a study of blood T cell repertoires in COVID-19. Here immunoSEQ multiplex PCR was the method, and the copy in TCRdb shows in-frame clones only, minus some. The data hold 200,000 to 300,000 clones, with roughly 90% observed a single time. Sequenced input: peripheral blood. This clonotype was sampled from a man aged 25-45 years with active or convalescent COVID-19. This rearrangement joins TRBV9 to TRBJ1-2, with TRBD1 as a possible D gene (5 bases). The CDR3, as DNA: TGTGCCAGCAGCGGCGGGACGTATGGCTACACCTTC. This gives the protein CASSGGTYGYTF.